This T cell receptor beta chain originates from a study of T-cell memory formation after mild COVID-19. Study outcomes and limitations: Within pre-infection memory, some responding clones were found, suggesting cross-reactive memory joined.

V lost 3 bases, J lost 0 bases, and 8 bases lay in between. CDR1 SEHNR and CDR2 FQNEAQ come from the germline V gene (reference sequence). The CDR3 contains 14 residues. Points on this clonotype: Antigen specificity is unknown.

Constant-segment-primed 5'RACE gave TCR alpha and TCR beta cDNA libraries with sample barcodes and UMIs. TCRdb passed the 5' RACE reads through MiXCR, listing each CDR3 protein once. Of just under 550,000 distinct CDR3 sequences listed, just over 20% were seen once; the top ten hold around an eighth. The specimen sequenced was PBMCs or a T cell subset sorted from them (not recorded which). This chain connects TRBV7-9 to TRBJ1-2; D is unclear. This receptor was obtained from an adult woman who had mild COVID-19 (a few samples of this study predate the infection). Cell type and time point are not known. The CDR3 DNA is TGTGCCAGCAGCTTTCGGGGAGCTAACTATGGCTACACCTTC. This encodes CASSFRGANYGYTF.